These T cell receptor beta chains were read from a single sample in a study of blood T cell repertoires in COVID-19. Repertoires were generated with immunoSEQ multiplex PCR, while TCRdb's copy carries only in-frame clones and drops some. Among roughly 390,000 clones listed, 87% were seen once. Sample: peripheral blood. The receptors were gathered from a woman in her twenties or thirties with COVID-19, enrolled during active disease. CDR3s include the opening cysteine and the closing phenylalanine or tryptophan. The D gene is left open where the match is weak. The size of a clone is reported for some rows only, either as once, few or many, or as a class for expanded clones.

cdr3_length d_call clone_size j_call v_call cdr3_nt cdr3_aa
15 . . TRBJ2-1 TRBV28 TGTGCCAGCAGCCGAGCGTTCCGCTCCTACAATGAGCAGTTCTTC CASSRAFRSYNEQFF
12 TRBD1 once TRBJ1-1 TRBV5-6 TGTGCCAGCAGCTCACGGACAGGGCGAGCTTTCTTT CASSSRTGRAFF
13 TRBD1 . TRBJ1-1 TRBV7-9 TGTGCCAGCAGCCGTAGCGGACAGGGTGAAGCTTTCTTT CASSRSGQGEAFF
16 . once TRBJ2-1 TRBV19 TGTGCCAGTAGTATGCCAGGCGGGATTGGGGGCAATGAGCAGTTCTTC CASSMPGGIGGNEQFF
15 . . TRBJ1-5 TRBV2 TGTGCCAGCAGTCCAGGGGTTCTCAGCAATCAGCCCCAGCATTTT CASSPGVLSNQPQHF
15 . . TRBJ2-3 TRBV27 TGTGCCAGCACCCGGGACACCCACTCCACAGATACGCAGTATTTT CASTRDTHSTDTQYF
14 . . TRBJ2-7 TRBV7-9 TGTGCCAGCACCCGGGCCGAGGGTCTTTACGAGCAGTACTTC CASTRAEGLYEQYF
15 TRBD1 . TRBJ2-1 TRBV19 TGTGCCAGTAGTATTCTCGGGACAGGGAACAATGAGCAGTTCTTC CASSILGTGNNEQFF
15 TRBD1 few TRBJ1-1 TRBV27 TGTGCCAGCAGTTGGTTAAGGGCAGGGGGCACTGAAGCTTTCTTT CASSWLRAGGTEAFF
15 TRBD1 . TRBJ2-7 TRBV11-2 TGTGCCAGCAGCAACCGGGACAGGGGATCCTACGAGCAGTACTTC CASSNRDRGSYEQYF
16 TRBD1 . TRBJ1-5 TRBV28 TGTGCCAGCAGTTACCTAACAGGGGCGGGCAATCAGCCCCAGCATTTT CASSYLTGAGNQPQHF
14 . . TRBJ2-5 TRBV10-3 TGTGCCATCAGTGAGTCCCGGGGAGAAGAGACCCAGTACTTC CAISESRGEETQYF
13 . . TRBJ2-5 TRBV3-1/TRBV3-2 TGTGCCAGCAGCCCTCCCGGGGAGGAGGCCCAGTACTTC CASSPPGEEAQYF
16 . . TRBJ2-1 TRBV28 TGTGCCAGCAGTTTACCCCTTAGCGGCTCCTACAATGAGCAGTTCTTC CASSLPLSGSYNEQFF
13 . . TRBJ2-7 TRBV28 TGTGCCAGCAGTTTTGAGGGAGGCTACGAGCAGTACTTC CASSFEGGYEQYF
14 . . TRBJ1-1 TRBV5-4 TGTGCCAGCAGCTTGGGGGCGGGGAACACTGAAGCTTTCTTT CASSLGAGNTEAFF
13 . . TRBJ2-1 TRBV10-2 TGCGCCAGCAGCGCAGGGCTCTACAATGAGCAGTTCTTC CASSAGLYNEQFF
17 TRBD2 . TRBJ2-3 TRBV4-1 TGCGCCAGCAGCCCTGGCCGGGTAGCGGGATTAAGAGATACGCAGTATTTT CASSPGRVAGLRDTQYF
13 . . TRBJ1-2 TRBV21-1 TGTGCCAGCAGCAAAGCGCGCATCTGCGGCTACACCTTC CASSKARICGYTF
14 . . TRBJ2-7 TRBV5-1 TGCGCCAGCAGCTGGGGGCTAGGAGTCCACGAGCAGTACTTC CASSWGLGVHEQYF
15 TRBD2 . TRBJ2-1 TRBV7-2 TGTGCCAGCAGCACGGGACTAGGGCCCTACAATGAGCAGTTCTTC CASSTGLGPYNEQFF
15 . . TRBJ2-1 TRBV7-2 TGTGCCAGCAGCAACTGGAGAGGCGGGTGGGGTGAGCAGTTCTTC CASSNWRGGWGEQFF
14 . many TRBJ1-1 TRBV5-1 TGCGCCAGCAGCTTGCGACCGGAGAGGACTGAAGCTTTCTTT CASSLRPERTEAFF
12 . . TRBJ1-1 TRBV30 TGTGCCTGGATGCAGTTGAACACTGAAGCTTTCTTT CAWMQLNTEAFF
15 TRBD2 few TRBJ2-7 TRBV7-6 TGTGCCAGCAGCTTAACGGGAGGGCGTTCCTACGAGCAGTACTTC CASSLTGGRSYEQYF
16 . . TRBJ1-5 TRBV30 TGTGCCTGGAGTGCCCCGCAGGGCTTTAGCAATCAGCCCCAGCATTTT CAWSAPQGFSNQPQHF